This T cell receptor beta chain was retrieved from a study of blood T cell repertoires in COVID-19. About the research overall: Italy, Spain and the United States were the sources of the convalescent and acute COVID-19 samples.

The CDR3 extends over 15 amino acids. V was pared by 5 bases and J by 2 bases, with 7 bases of the junction left unmatched. Germline CDR1 and CDR2: SGHAT and FQNNGV. As processed by the authors: Nucleated cell counts were estimated from reference gene primer amplification. Libraries were prepared by immunoSEQ multiplex PCR; TCRdb keeps only in-frame clonotypes and omits some of them. V and J calls and clone size are copied from that table; D and trimming were computed from the DNA. The sample lists about 200,000 clones; approximately 82% were seen once. The sequencing sample was made of peripheral blood. The origin of this receptor is a human donor in a cohort sampled during active COVID-19. The chain joins TRBV11-2 to TRBJ2-3; 7 bases fit TRBD2. CDR3 sequence (DNA): TGTGCCAGCAGCCCTCGGCGGGGGACCACAGATACGCAGTATTTT. It is translated as CASSPRRGTTDTQYF.